This is a list of T cell receptor beta chains from one sample in a study of blood T cell repertoires in COVID-19. TCRdb's table, derived via immunoSEQ multiplex PCR, lists solely in-frame clones and lacks some. Of fewer than 300,000 clones listed, 90% are singletons. The sequencing input was peripheral blood. Every receptor here comes from a woman aged 50 to 60 with COVID-19, enrolled during active disease. CDR3s include the opening cysteine and the closing phenylalanine or tryptophan. Each record gives: J gene, V gene, D gene, clone size, CDR3 protein, CDR3 DNA. A D gene is named only where the DNA matches it firmly. Some rows mark clone size as missing; the rest say once, few, many or name a class of expanded clone.

>TRBJ1-6|TRBV27|-|-
CASSQGNSPLHF
TGTGCCAGCAGTCAGGGAAATTCACCCCTCCACTTT
>TRBJ2-7|TRBV29-1|TRBD2|-
CSVKGGGDEQYF
TGCAGCGTTAAGGGCGGGGGGGACGAGCAGTACTTC
>TRBJ2-1|TRBV19|-|-
CASSIGGWVRVRTNEQFF
TGTGCCAGTAGTATTGGTGGGTGGGTCAGGGTCCGAACCAATGAGCAGTTCTTC
>TRBJ2-3|TRBV5-1|-|-
CASSSRSGYTDTQYF
TGCGCCAGCAGCTCCCGAAGCGGCTACACAGATACGCAGTATTTT
>TRBJ2-1|TRBV5-1|-|few
CASSSAGAEQFF
TGCGCCAGCAGCTCAGCTGGAGCTGAGCAGTTCTTC
>TRBJ2-7|TRBV12-5|TRBD2|-
CASGLGLAGSYEQYF
TGTGCTAGTGGTTTGGGACTAGCGGGATCCTACGAGCAGTACTTC
>TRBJ2-1|TRBV7-8|-|-
CASSLAGHYNEQFF
TGTGCCAGCAGCTTAGCCGGTCACTACAATGAGCAGTTCTTC
>TRBJ2-3|TRBV19|TRBD1|once
CASNDRLGTGSPDTQYF
TGTGCCAGTAACGATAGGTTAGGGACAGGGTCCCCAGATACGCAGTATTTT
>TRBJ2-1|TRBV7-2|-|-
CASSSDSRGRQFF
TGTGCCAGCAGTTCCGACTCCAGGGGTAGGCAGTTCTTC
>TRBJ2-2|TRBV6-5|-|-
CASSYEGYGELFF
TGTGCCAGCAGTTACGAGGGATACGGGGAGCTGTTTTTT
>TRBJ2-1|TRBV11-3|-|-
CASSSAGSYNEQFF
TGTGCCAGCAGCTCCGCGGGTTCCTACAATGAGCAGTTCTTC
>TRBJ2-5|TRBV24-1|-|-
CATSRTGEYQETQYF
TGTGCCACCAGTAGGACGGGAGAGTACCAAGAGACCCAGTACTTC
>TRBJ2-5|TRBV19|TRBD1|-
CASSIMGTGGETQYF
TGTGCCAGTAGTATAATGGGGACAGGGGGCGAGACCCAGTACTTC
>TRBJ1-2|TRBV9|TRBD1|-
CASSPPQGQGAGGYTF
TGTGCCAGCAGCCCCCCCCAAGGACAGGGGGCAGGTGGCTACACCTTC
>TRBJ2-1|TRBV19|-|-
CASSIIGREYSGEQFF
TGTGCCAGTAGTATCATTGGTCGGGAGTATTCTGGTGAGCAGTTCTTC
>TRBJ1-6|TRBV6-1|-|-
CASSDLGGDYNSPLHF
TGTGCCAGCAGTGATTTAGGAGGGGACTATAATTCACCCCTCCACTTT
>TRBJ1-1|TRBV14|-|-
CASSQDSGYTEAFF
TGTGCCAGCAGCCAAGACTCAGGGTATACTGAAGCTTTCTTT
>TRBJ1-2|TRBV14|-|-
CASSLGGGYGYTF
TGTGCCAGCAGCCTCGGTGGGGGGTATGGCTACACCTTC
>TRBJ2-2|TRBV9|TRBD2|-
CASSAGTSFTGELFF
TGTGCCAGCAGCGCCGGGACTAGCTTCACCGGGGAGCTGTTTTTT
>TRBJ2-7|TRBV11-1|TRBD1|-
CASSLGTGYYEQYF
TGTGCCAGCAGCTTAGGGACAGGGTACTACGAGCAGTACTTC
>TRBJ2-7|TRBV18|TRBD1|-
CASSPVLTGNSYEQYF
TGTGCCAGCTCACCAGTACTGACAGGGAACTCCTACGAGCAGTACTTC
>TRBJ1-1|TRBV29-1|-|-
CSVDEQVDTEAFF
TGCAGCGTTGATGAACAGGTAGACACTGAAGCTTTCTTT
>TRBJ1-2|TRBV7-2|TRBD1|-
CASSFLGTGVYRGYTF
TGTGCCAGCAGCTTCCTCGGGACAGGGGTTTATCGTGGCTACACCTTC
>TRBJ2-1|TRBV6-4|TRBD2|-
CASSYRGLAYEQFF
TGTGCCAGCAGTTACCGAGGACTAGCGTATGAGCAGTTCTTC
>TRBJ2-5|TRBV6-5|-|-
CASSPGTQETQYF
TGTGCCAGCAGTCCCGGGACACAAGAGACCCAGTACTTC
>TRBJ2-5|TRBV6-5|-|-
CASSGQPQETQYF
TGTGCCAGCTCTGGACAGCCCCAAGAGACCCAGTACTTC
>TRBJ2-7|TRBV30|TRBD1|-
CAWSGTGTVSYEQYF
TGTGCCTGGAGTGGCACTGGGACAGTTTCCTACGAGCAGTACTTC
>TRBJ1-6|TRBV2|-|few
CASSESTNYNSPLHF
TGTGCCAGCAGTGAATCCACAAACTATAATTCACCCCTCCACTTT
>TRBJ1-5|TRBV14|TRBD1|few
CASSQLFDREHF
TGTGCCAGCAGCCAACTCTTCGACAGGGAACATTTT
>TRBJ2-5|TRBV5-8|-|-
CASSLNRQVGETQYF
TGTGCCAGCAGCTTGAATAGACAGGTGGGGGAGACCCAGTACTTC
>TRBJ1-2|TRBV5-6|TRBD1|-
CASSLWGSGQGLYGYTF
TGTGCCAGCAGCTTGTGGGGGTCTGGACAGGGTCTCTATGGCTACACCTTC
>TRBJ2-1|TRBV29-1|-|-
CSVGRSSYNEQFF
TGCAGCGTTGGAAGGAGCTCCTACAATGAGCAGTTCTTC
>TRBJ2-7|TRBV5-1|TRBD2|-
CASSLTARGGLAGGYEQYF
TGCGCCAGCAGCTTGACGGCCAGGGGAGGACTAGCGGGGGGCTACGAGCAGTACTTC
>TRBJ2-7|TRBV14|TRBD1|-
CASSHTGGHEQYF
TGTGCCAGCAGCCACACAGGGGGGCACGAGCAGTACTTC
>TRBJ2-7|TRBV29-1|TRBD1|-
CSAGDRVDYEQYF
TGCAGCGCCGGGGACAGGGTTGATTACGAGCAGTACTTC
>TRBJ2-7|TRBV5-1|-|-
CASSFEAYEQYF
TGCGCCAGCAGCTTTGAGGCCTACGAGCAGTACTTC
>TRBJ2-2|TRBV6-2/TRBV6-3|-|-
CASSYSWGVNTGELFF
TGTGCCAGCAGTTACTCATGGGGAGTGAACACCGGGGAGCTGTTTTTT
>TRBJ1-5|TRBV5-1|TRBD1|-
CASSLGTGDNQPQHF
TGCGCCAGCAGCCTGGGGACAGGGGACAATCAGCCCCAGCATTTT
>TRBJ2-1|TRBV7-6|-|-
CASSLAFAGMHNEQFF
TGTGCCAGCAGCTTAGCGTTCGCAGGGATGCACAATGAGCAGTTCTTC
>TRBJ2-5|TRBV5-1|TRBD1|-
CASSLEGTGGRETQYF
TGCGCCAGCAGCTTGGAAGGGACAGGGGGCCGGGAGACCCAGTACTTC
>TRBJ2-6|TRBV4-3|TRBD1|-
CASSQGQGARGANVLTF
TGCGCCAGCAGCCAAGGACAGGGGGCGCGAGGGGCCAACGTCCTGACTTTC
>TRBJ2-7|TRBV6-2/TRBV6-3|-|-
CASSVLAYEQYF
TGTGCCAGCAGTGTACTAGCCTACGAGCAGTACTTC
>TRBJ2-7|TRBV5-1|-|-
CASSLTSPYEQYF
TGCGCCAGCAGCTTGACGAGCCCCTACGAGCAGTACTTC
>TRBJ2-7|TRBV9|TRBD1|-
CASSPGQHYEQYF
TGTGCCAGCAGCCCGGGACAGCACTACGAGCAGTACTTC
>TRBJ2-7|TRBV5-4|-|-
CASSLRTGMLAYEQYF
TGTGCCAGCAGCTTAAGGACCGGGATGCTCGCCTACGAGCAGTACTTC
>TRBJ2-2|TRBV5-1|-|many
CASSLDLEGGWDTGELFF
TGCGCCAGCAGCTTGGACTTGGAGGGAGGATGGGACACCGGGGAGCTGTTTTTT
>TRBJ1-1|TRBV30|TRBD1|-
CAWSKNLGQGATEAFF
TGTGCCTGGAGTAAAAACCTGGGACAGGGCGCGACTGAAGCTTTCTTT
>TRBJ1-2|TRBV5-4|TRBD1|-
CASSWGTAKTYGYTF
TGTGCCAGCAGCTGGGGGACAGCAAAAACCTATGGCTACACCTTC
>TRBJ2-1|TRBV4-1|TRBD2|-
CASSPTSGSSYNEQFF
TGCGCCAGCAGCCCGACTAGCGGGAGCTCCTACAATGAGCAGTTCTTC
>TRBJ2-7|TRBV4-3|TRBD2|-
CASSQGLAGGPGEQYF
TGCGCCAGCAGCCAAGGGCTAGCGGGAGGGCCGGGTGAGCAGTACTTC